There are many counts of the clone carrying this T cell receptor (beta chain). Antigen unknown. This record belongs to a study of Graves' ophthalmopathy and Graves' hyperthyroidism. Study findings and constraints: Blood also harbored most expanded thyroid clonotypes above 0.001 frequency. In predicting ophthalmopathy progression, the model reached nearly 71% sensitivity and 72% to 80% specificity.

Amplification from RNA transcripts yielded the TCR beta CDR3 regions. HTBI-primed first-round RT-PCR preceded second-round multiplex PCR. TCRdb recomputed calls from the multiplex PCR reads with MiXCR, one row per CDR3 protein. The table lists about 590,000 distinct CDR3 sequences, roughly 39% of them singletons. Pregnancy or lactation, uncontrolled infections and other autoimmune diseases were grounds for excluding patients. Clinical symptoms, serum thyroxine, TRAb, thyroid ultrasound and orbital computed tomography formed the basis of diagnosis. Trimming cost V 6 bases and J 4 bases; bases outside gene matches: 5. The length of the CDR3 is 13 residues.

The source is an adult man with Graves' hyperthyroidism. The rearrangement links TRBV12-3 or TRBV12-4 to TRBJ1-2, with 7 bases fitting TRBD1. Sequencing was done on a sample of peripheral blood or thyroid tissue (not recorded which). In nucleotides, the CDR3 is TGTGCCAGCAGGCAACAGGGGAGCTATGGCTACACCTTC. Translating it yields CASRQQGSYGYTF.